This T cell receptor beta chain was observed in a study of immune cell composition in non-small cell lung cancer. Regarding the study as a whole: Shared sequences between tumour-reactive and dominant in vivo clones were not proven. Overall clonality, unlike maximal tumour-associated clone frequency, did not predict TIL reactivity.

TCRdb's copy holds only in-frame clones and misses some; the assay was immunoSEQ multiplex PCR. The sample has about 6,600 clones, over 65% seen once. In the case of this clone: The antigen remains unidentified.

Normal lung sampling was at least 3 cm from the tumour, as distant as possible. The sequence came from a human donor with non-small cell lung cancer. Specimen: non-adjacent lung tissue.

In DNA, the CDR3 is TGTGCCAGCAGCCTCCGTAGCGCTACCGGGACTAGCGGGGGGTATTTT. It specifies CASSLRSATGTSGGYF. The J gene is TRBJ2-3, the V gene TRBV5-6; 14 positions agree with TRBD2. J lost 14 bases, V lost 4 bases, and 15 bases had no gene match. Germline lookup yields CDR1 SGHDT and CDR2 YYEEEE. This CDR3 is 16 amino acids long.